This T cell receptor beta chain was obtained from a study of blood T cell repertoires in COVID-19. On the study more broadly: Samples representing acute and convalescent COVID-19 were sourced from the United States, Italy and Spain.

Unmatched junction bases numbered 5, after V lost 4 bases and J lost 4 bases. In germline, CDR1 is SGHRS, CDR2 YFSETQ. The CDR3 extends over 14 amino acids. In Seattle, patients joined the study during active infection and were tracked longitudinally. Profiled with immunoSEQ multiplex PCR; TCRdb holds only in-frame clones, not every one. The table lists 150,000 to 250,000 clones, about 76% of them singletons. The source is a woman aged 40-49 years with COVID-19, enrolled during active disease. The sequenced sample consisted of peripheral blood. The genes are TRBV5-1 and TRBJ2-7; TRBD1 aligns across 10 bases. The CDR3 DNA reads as TGCGCCAGCAGCGCCGGGACAGGGGAATACGAGCAGTACTTC. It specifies CASSAGTGEYEQYF.